The rows below give T cell receptor beta chains drawn from one sample of a study of PD-1 blockade in classical Hodgkin lymphoma. The method was immunoSEQ multiplex PCR; TCRdb's version includes in-frame clones alone and lacks a portion of them. Of more than 75,000 clones listed, about 92% were seen once; the top ten hold 2%. Sequencing used peripheral blood mononuclear cells (PBMCs), obtained before the fourth cycle of nivolumab. The receptors shown here come from a human donor with classical Hodgkin lymphoma. Both conserved end residues are part of each CDR3. A D gene is named only where the DNA matches it firmly. A clone size is listed for some rows: how often the clone was seen (once, few, many), or a class if it is expanded.

size | D | J | V | CDR3 | DNA
. | . | TRBJ2-1 | TRBV6-1 | CASSQRRGWNEQFF | TGTGCCAGCAGCCAACGAAGGGGCTGGAATGAGCAGTTCTTC
few | . | TRBJ2-6 | TRBV27 | CASRSLISGANVLTF | TGTGCCAGCAGATCGCTAATCTCTGGGGCCAACGTCCTGACTTTC
. | . | TRBJ2-7 | TRBV27 | CASSPARVYEQYF | TGTGCCAGCAGTCCAGCCAGGGTCTACGAGCAGTACTTC
. | . | TRBJ2-3 | TRBV25-1 | CASSELQATDTQYF | TGTGCCAGCAGTGAATTACAGGCAACAGATACGCAGTATTTT
. | TRBD1 | TRBJ2-7 | TRBV5-1 | CASSLIETGQPGYQQYF | TGCGCCAGCAGCCTCATTGAAACGGGACAGCCAGGTTACCAGCAGTACTTC
once | . | TRBJ1-2 | TRBV29-1 | CSVDVLSYGYTF | TGCAGCGTTGATGTGTTGTCTTATGGCTACACCTTC
. | . | TRBJ1-1 | TRBV30 | CAWSVQTNTEAFF | TGTGCCTGGAGTGTACAGACCAACACTGAAGCTTTCTTT
. | . | TRBJ1-5 | TRBV5-6 | CASSLQGRRGAGNQPQHF | TGTGCCAGCAGCTTGCAGGGCCGACGAGGCGCGGGCAATCAGCCCCAGCATTTT
. | TRBD2 | TRBJ2-1 | TRBV5-1 | CASSPGTSGSNEQFF | TGCGCCAGCAGCCCCGGGACTAGCGGGAGCAATGAGCAGTTCTTC
. | TRBD2 | TRBJ2-7 | TRBV6-5 | CASSSTSGSYEQYF | TGTGCCAGCAGTAGTACTAGCGGGAGCTACGAGCAGTACTTC
. | TRBD1 | TRBJ1-4 | TRBV7-9 | CASSLKRTGINEKLFF | TGTGCCAGCAGCTTAAAACGGACAGGGATAAATGAAAAACTGTTTTTT
once | . | TRBJ1-2 | TRBV5-1 | CASSLVSGENYGYTF | TGCGCCAGCAGCTTGGTTAGCGGGGAGAACTATGGCTACACCTTC
. | TRBD2 | TRBJ2-4 | TRBV4-1 | CASSQVQAGGPGAKNIQYF | TGCGCCAGCAGCCAAGTCCAAGCGGGAGGGCCCGGGGCCAAAAACATTCAGTACTTC
. | TRBD2 | TRBJ2-4 | TRBV4-1 | CASSPIPGTTIWNIQYF | TGCGCCAGCAGCCCAATACCCGGGACTACCATCTGGAACATTCAGTACTTC
. | . | TRBJ1-2 | TRBV6-5 | CASSYSRRNFYGYTF | TGTGCCAGCAGTTACTCGCGGCGGAACTTCTATGGCTACACCTTC
. | . | TRBJ2-2 | TRBV19 | CASSIDTPGTGELFF | TGTGCCAGTAGTATAGATACCCCCGGCACCGGGGAGCTGTTTTTT
. | TRBD2 | TRBJ2-7 | TRBV6-6 | CASTPGLATYEQYF | TGTGCCAGCACCCCGGGACTAGCAACGTACGAGCAGTACTTC
. | . | TRBJ2-7 | TRBV5-1 | CASSLGGGLREQYF | TGCGCCAGCAGCTTAGGTGGGGGCTTACGAGAGCAGTACTTC
. | TRBD2 | TRBJ2-7 | TRBV10-3 | CAISEGLAGNYEQYF | TGTGCCATCAGTGAGGGACTAGCGGGCAACTACGAGCAGTACTTC
. | . | TRBJ2-1 | TRBV11-2 | CASSLEGGPYNEQFF | TGTGCCAGCAGCTTGGAAGGGGGGCCGTACAATGAGCAGTTCTTC
. | . | TRBJ1-2 | TRBV6-6 | CASTGDAEIVGYTF | TGTGCCAGCACAGGGGACGCGGAGATCGTAGGCTACACCTTC
. | . | TRBJ2-2 | TRBV30 | CAWSSPGVGTGELFF | TGTGCCTGGAGTTCTCCAGGGGTGGGGACCGGGGAGCTGTTTTTT
. | . | TRBJ2-3 | TRBV10-2 | CASSERGGSDTQYF | TGCGCCAGCAGTGAGAGGGGAGGATCAGATACGCAGTATTTT
. | TRBD1 | TRBJ2-7 | TRBV19 | CASSRVGGQDEQYF | TGTGCCAGTAGTCGAGTAGGTGGACAGGACGAGCAGTACTTC
. | . | TRBJ2-3 | TRBV11-2 | CASSRISVRDTQYF | TGTGCCAGCAGCCGCATTAGCGTAAGAGATACGCAGTATTTT
. | TRBD1 | TRBJ2-7 | TRBV15 | CATSPGTGVPQYF | TGTGCCACCAGTCCCGGGACAGGGGTACCTCAGTACTTC
few | . | TRBJ1-5 | TRBV5-1 | CASSLGTQSNQPQHF | TGCGCCAGCAGCTTGGGAACCCAAAGCAATCAGCCCCAGCATTTT
. | . | TRBJ2-3 | TRBV28 | CASRINPTDTQYF | TGTGCCAGCAGAATAAACCCCACAGATACGCAGTATTTT
. | TRBD1 | TRBJ2-7 | TRBV6-5 | CASRLDRGVYEQYF | TGTGCCAGCAGACTCGACAGGGGTGTCTACGAGCAGTACTTC
once | . | TRBJ1-5 | TRBV11-2 | CASSLGVYNQPQHF | TGTGCCAGCAGCTTAGGGGTTTATAACCAGCCCCAGCATTTT
. | . | TRBJ2-1 | TRBV9 | CASSVEASSYNEQFF | TGTGCCAGCAGCGTGGAAGCTAGCTCCTACAATGAGCAGTTCTTC
once | . | TRBJ2-7 | TRBV27 | CASSLKQLSYEQYF | TGTGCCAGCAGTTTAAAACAGCTTTCCTACGAGCAGTACTTC
. | . | TRBJ1-1 | TRBV25-1 | CASFKGVEAFF | TGTGCCAGTTTTAAAGGAGTTGAAGCTTTCTTT
. | TRBD2 | TRBJ2-1 | TRBV27 | CAGRPDLAGGAEQFF | TGTGCCGGTAGGCCGGATTTAGCGGGAGGGGCTGAGCAGTTCTTC
. | . | TRBJ2-3 | TRBV14 | CASSQLLRGGTDTQYF | TGTGCCAGCAGCCAACTACTGCGGGGCGGCACAGATACGCAGTATTTT
. | . | TRBJ1-2 | TRBV14 | CASSQESRGYTF | TGTGCCAGCAGCCAAGAATCGCGTGGCTACACCTTC
. | . | TRBJ1-1 | TRBV6-5 | CASSYLGTEAFF | TGTGCCAGCAGTTACTTGGGCACTGAAGCTTTCTTT
. | TRBD1 | TRBJ2-1 | TRBV6-6 | CASSPGTGGPRSFF | TGTGCCAGCAGCCCCGGGACAGGGGGCCCTAGGTCGTTCTTC
. | . | TRBJ1-4 | TRBV10-3 | CAISESTVGEKLFF | TGTGCCATCAGTGAGTCGACAGTCGGAGAAAAACTGTTTTTT
once | . | TRBJ2-7 | TRBV19 | CASSIGAGYEQYF | TGTGCCAGTAGTATAGGGGCAGGGTACGAGCAGTACTTC
. | TRBD2 | TRBJ2-3 | TRBV25-1 | CASSAYGLAGDTQYF | TGTGCCAGCAGTGCCTACGGACTAGCGGGCGATACGCAGTATTTT
. | . | TRBJ1-2 | TRBV27 | CASSLSGAVGYTF | TGTGCCAGCAGTTTATCAGGGGCAGTCGGCTACACCTTC
once | . | TRBJ1-1 | TRBV28 | CASSPRTEEAFF | TGTGCCAGCAGTCCCCGGACAGAAGAAGCTTTCTTT